This TCR beta chain was sequenced during a study of graft-versus-host responses after intestinal transplantation. Study in general: Anti-thymocyte globulin induction preceded two to three years of tacrolimus and steroid maintenance in all recipients.

The CDR3 is made up of 11 amino acids. The germline V gene has CDR1 SGHTA and CDR2 FQGNSA. Sequencing was performed with immunoSEQ multiplex PCR; in TCRdb, only in-frame clones are kept and a portion is missing. Seen here are tens of thousands of clones, 80% to 95% observed once, and the top ten hold about 6.7%. Comment on this clone: An end of the junction does not agree with germline; a read error may underlie this.

This receptor was obtained from a human patient who received an intestinal transplant, so some T cells may come from the graft donor. The rearrangement links TRBV7-2 to TRBJ1-2; D uncertain. The source was bone marrow, collected approximately 700 days after intestinal transplantation. CDR3 residues: CASSRESPVQF. CDR3 DNA: TGTGCCAGCAGCCGGGAGTCGCCCGTGCAATTC.